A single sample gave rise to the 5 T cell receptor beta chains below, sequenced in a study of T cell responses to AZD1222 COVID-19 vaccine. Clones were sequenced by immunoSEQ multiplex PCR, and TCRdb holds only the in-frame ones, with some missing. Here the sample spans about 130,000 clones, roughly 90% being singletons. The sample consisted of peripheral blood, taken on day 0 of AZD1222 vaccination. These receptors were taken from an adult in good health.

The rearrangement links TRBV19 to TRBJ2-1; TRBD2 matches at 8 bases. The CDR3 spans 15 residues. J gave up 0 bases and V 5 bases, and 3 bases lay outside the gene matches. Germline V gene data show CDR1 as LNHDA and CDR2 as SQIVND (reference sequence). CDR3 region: CASSRGGSSYNEQFF. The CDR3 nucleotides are TGTGCCAGTAGTCGGGGGGGGAGCTCCTACAATGAGCAGTTCTTC.

The CDR3 reads CASSGGTGSYNEQFF. CDR3 nucleotide sequence: TGTGCCAGCAGTGGGGGGACAGGGTCCTACAATGAGCAGTTCTTC. The chain is built from TRBV7-3 and TRBJ2-1, with TRBD1 matching over 9 bases. Germline CDR1 SGHTA, CDR2 FQGTGA. The CDR3 has 15 residues. Trimming cost V 6 bases and J 1 base; bases outside gene matches: 4.

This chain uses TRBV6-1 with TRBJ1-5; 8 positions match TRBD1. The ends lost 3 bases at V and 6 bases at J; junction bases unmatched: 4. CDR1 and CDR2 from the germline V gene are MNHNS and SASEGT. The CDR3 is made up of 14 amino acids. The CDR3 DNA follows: TGTGCCAGCAGTGATACAGGGGGTAGTCAGCCCCAGCATTTT. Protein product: CASSDTGGSQPQHF.

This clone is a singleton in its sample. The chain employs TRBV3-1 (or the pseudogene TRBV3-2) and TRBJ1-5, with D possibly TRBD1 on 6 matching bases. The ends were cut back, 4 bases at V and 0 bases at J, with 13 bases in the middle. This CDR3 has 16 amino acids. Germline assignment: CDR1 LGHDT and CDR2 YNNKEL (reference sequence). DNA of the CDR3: TGTGCCAGCAGCCCGGGGGGACATACTAGCAATCAGCCCCAGCATTTT. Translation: CASSPGGHTSNQPQHF.

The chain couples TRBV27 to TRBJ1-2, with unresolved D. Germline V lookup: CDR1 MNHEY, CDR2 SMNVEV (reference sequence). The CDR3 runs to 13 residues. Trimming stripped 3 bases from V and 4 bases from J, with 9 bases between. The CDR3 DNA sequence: TGTGCCAGCAGTTTGGTGGCCAGCTATGGCTACACCTTC. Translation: CASSLVASYGYTF.